This T cell receptor (beta chain) originates from a study of blood T cells in healthy people across ages. With a J-beta primer mix and a sample-barcoded 5' primer, a second PCR ran about 6 to 11 cycles. MiXCR, run by TCRdb on the 5' RACE reads, gives a single entry per CDR3 protein. The data show 600,000 to 1,000,000 distinct CDR3 sequences, about 25% seen once. Findings of the study overall: Compared with aged donors, long-lived donors showed fewer expanded clones, suggesting selection.

V was pared by 0 bases and J by 0 bases, with 14 bases of the junction left unmatched. Germline V gene lookup returns CDR1 SGHTA and CDR2 FQGNSA. CDR3 length: 19 residues. As concerns this clonotype: The antigen remains undetermined.

This sample was also put to use in a study of T cells of mothers and their children. From that report: No clones detected were persistent microchimeric T cell clones.

The source of this sequence is a boy aged 10-17 years in good health. Material for sequencing was blood. The chain uses TRBV7-2 and TRBJ2-7, with 7 bases aligning to TRBD1. CDR3 in DNA: TGTGCCAGCAGCTTAGCGAACAGGGGTCGGTGGGCGAGCTCCTACGAGCAGTACTTC. Its translation is CASSLANRGRWASSYEQYF.